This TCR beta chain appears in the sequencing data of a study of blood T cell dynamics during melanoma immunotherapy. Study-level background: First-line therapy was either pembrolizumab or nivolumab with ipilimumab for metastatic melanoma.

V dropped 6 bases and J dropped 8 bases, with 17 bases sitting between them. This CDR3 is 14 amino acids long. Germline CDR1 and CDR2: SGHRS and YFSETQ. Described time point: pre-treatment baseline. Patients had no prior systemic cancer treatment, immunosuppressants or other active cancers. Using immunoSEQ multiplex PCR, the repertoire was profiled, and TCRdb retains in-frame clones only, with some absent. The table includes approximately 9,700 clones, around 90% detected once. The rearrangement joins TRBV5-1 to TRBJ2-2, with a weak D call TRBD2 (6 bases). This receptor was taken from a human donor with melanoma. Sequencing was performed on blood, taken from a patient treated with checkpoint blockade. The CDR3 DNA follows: TGCGCCAGCACCTCAGGAGGGGTCTGGGGGGAGCTGTTTTTT. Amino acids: CASTSGGVWGELFF.